Described below is a single TCR beta chain sequence and its context. What it binds is unknown. The sample is drawn from a study of T-cell memory formation after mild COVID-19. Study-wide results and limits: That cross-reactive memory joined was suggested by some responding clones appearing in pre-infection memory.

The 5'RACE method, run with constant-segment primers, produced TCR alpha and TCR beta cDNA libraries (carrying sample barcodes and UMIs). In TCRdb, the 5' RACE reads were re-called with MiXCR into one record per CDR3 protein. The data show approximately 300,000 distinct CDR3 sequences, 15% to 20% seen once. CDR1 is MNHEY, CDR2 SVGEGT, per germline. The V gene lost 4 bases and the J gene lost 1 base, with 14 bases spanning the gap. The length of the CDR3 is 16 residues. The receptor was derived from a man aged 18 to 29 who had mild COVID-19 (a few samples of this study predate the infection). Cell type and time point are not known. Sequencing used PBMCs or a T cell subset sorted from them (not recorded which). The chain joins TRBV6-2 or TRBV6-3 to TRBJ1-5; unclear D gene. Here the CDR3 reads CASSFNRDQSNQPQHF. CDR3 in DNA: TGTGCCAGCAGTTTTAACCGGGATCAGAGCAATCAGCCCCAGCATTTT.